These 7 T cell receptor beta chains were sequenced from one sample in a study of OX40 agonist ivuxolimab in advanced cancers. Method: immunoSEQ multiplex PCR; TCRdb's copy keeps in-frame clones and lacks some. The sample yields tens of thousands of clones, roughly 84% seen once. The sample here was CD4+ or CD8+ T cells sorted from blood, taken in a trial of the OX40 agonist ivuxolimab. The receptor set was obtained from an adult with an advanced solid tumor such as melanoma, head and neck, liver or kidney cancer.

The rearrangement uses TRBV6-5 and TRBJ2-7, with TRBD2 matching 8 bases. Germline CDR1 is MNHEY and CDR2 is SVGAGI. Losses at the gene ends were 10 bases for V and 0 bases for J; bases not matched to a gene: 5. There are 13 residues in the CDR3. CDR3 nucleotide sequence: TGTGCCACCGGGGGGGGAGCCTCCTACGAGCAGTACTTC. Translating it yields CATGGGASYEQYF.

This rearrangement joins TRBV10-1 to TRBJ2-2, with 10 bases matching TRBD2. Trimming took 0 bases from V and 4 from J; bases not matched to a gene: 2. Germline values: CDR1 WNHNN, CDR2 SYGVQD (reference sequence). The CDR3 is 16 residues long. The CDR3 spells CASSESQRGGTGELFF. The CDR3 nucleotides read TGCGCCAGCAGTGAGTCCCAGCGGGGGGGCACCGGGGAGCTGTTTTTT.

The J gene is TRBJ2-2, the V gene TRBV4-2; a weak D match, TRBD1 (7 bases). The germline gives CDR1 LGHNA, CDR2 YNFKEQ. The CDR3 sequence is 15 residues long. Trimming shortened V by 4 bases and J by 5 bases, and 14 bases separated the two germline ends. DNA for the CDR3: TGTGCCAGCAGCCCGCAGGGGGGCCGTACCGGGGAGCTGTTTTTT. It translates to CASSPQGGRTGELFF.

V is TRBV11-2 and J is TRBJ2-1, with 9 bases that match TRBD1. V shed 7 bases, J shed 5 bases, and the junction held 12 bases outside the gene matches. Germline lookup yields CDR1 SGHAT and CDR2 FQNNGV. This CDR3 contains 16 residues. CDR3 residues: CASTPIRDRAHNEQFF. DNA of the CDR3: TGTGCCAGCACCCCAATCCGGGACAGGGCTCACAATGAGCAGTTCTTC.

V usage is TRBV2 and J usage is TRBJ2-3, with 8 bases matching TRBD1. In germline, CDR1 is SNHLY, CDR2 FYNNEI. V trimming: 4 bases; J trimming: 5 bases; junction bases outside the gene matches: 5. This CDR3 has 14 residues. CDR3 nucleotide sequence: TGTGCCAGCAGTGTTGGACAGGGTCAAGATACGCAGTATTTT. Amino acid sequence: CASSVGQGQDTQYF.

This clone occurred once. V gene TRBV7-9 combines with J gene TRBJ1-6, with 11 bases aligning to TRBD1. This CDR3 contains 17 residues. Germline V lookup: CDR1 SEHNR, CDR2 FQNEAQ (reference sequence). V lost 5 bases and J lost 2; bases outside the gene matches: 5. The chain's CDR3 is CASSKDRGQTYNSPLHF. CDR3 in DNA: TGTGCCAGCAGCAAGGACAGGGGGCAGACCTATAATTCACCCCTCCACTTT.

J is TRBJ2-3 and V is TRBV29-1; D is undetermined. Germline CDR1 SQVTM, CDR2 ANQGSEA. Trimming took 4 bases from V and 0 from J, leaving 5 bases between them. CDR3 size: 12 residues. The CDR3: CSVVWSTDTQYF. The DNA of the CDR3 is TGCAGCGTTGTTTGGAGCACAGATACGCAGTATTTT.